Sequencing of this T cell receptor (beta chain) was carried out in a study of cytomegalovirus exposure and HLA in healthy donors. Broader study findings: Association with HLA alleles at 0.05 false discovery rate was found for around 15,000 TCR beta sequences in a later analysis. Associated with cytomegalovirus, according to the listing, were around 160 TCR beta chains. About 87% or about 30% of the time was how often most TCR beta V segments were productive, according to an earlier analysis.

CDR3 length: 13 residues. In germline, CDR1 is MDHEN, CDR2 SYDVKM. V lost 2 bases and J lost 5, with 9 bases in between. Of note for this clone: Its specificity is not known.

The PCR used 60 Vbeta and 13 Jbeta primers. As originally analysed: In a later analysis, the count reached 82 million or so unique TCR beta chains, with roughly 9.9 million shared. The repertoire was sequenced with immunoSEQ multiplex PCR; TCRdb's copy has only in-frame clones and lacks some. For V, J and clone size, that table is used; D and trimming come from the DNA. Among 200,000 to 250,000 clones listed, just over 75% were seen once. The genes are TRBV28 and TRBJ1-1; D might be TRBD1 (5 bases). The TCR comes from a man aged 18-30 years in good health and CMV-seronegative. The source material was PBMCs. The CDR3 nucleotides read TGTGCCAGCAGTTTAGGGGGGGGGACTGAAGCTTTCTTT. It is translated as CASSLGGGTEAFF.